These 7 T cell receptor beta chains originate from one sample sequenced in a study of immune evolution from preneoplasia to lung adenocarcinoma. TCRdb keeps only in-frame clones here, not all; method: immunoSEQ multiplex PCR. The sample lists more than 5,500 clones; about 80% were seen once. Material for sequencing was FFPE minimally invasive lung adenocarcinoma tissue. These receptors all stem from a person aged 50-70 years with lung adenocarcinoma.

The gene calls are TRBV6-1 and TRBJ2-1; TRBD2 agrees at 7 bases. This CDR3 spans 16 amino acids. The germline V gene has CDR1 MNHNS and CDR2 SASEGT. V lost 1 base and J lost 6; bases outside the gene matches: 9. The CDR3: CASSEEMGGGFNEQFF. CDR3 coding DNA: TGTGCCAGCAGTGAAGAGATGGGGGGAGGGTTCAATGAGCAGTTCTTC.

This sequence joins TRBV5-1 and TRBJ2-5; TRBD1 matches 11 bases. The V and J ends lost 4 bases and 5 bases, in that order; junction bases with no gene match: 13. CDR1 is SGHRS and CDR2 is YFSETQ in the germline V gene. The CDR3 runs 17 residues. CDR3 DNA sequence: TGCGCCAGCAGCCCCAACCCCGGGGACAGGGGGTATGAGACCCAGTACTTC. Translation: CASSPNPGDRGYETQYF.

There are a few counts of this clone. The chain recombines TRBV10-1 with TRBJ2-7, with 7 bases fitting TRBD1. There are 16 residues in the CDR3. Losses at the gene ends were 5 bases for V and 2 bases for J; bases not matched to a gene: 12. Per germline, CDR1 WNHNN and CDR2 SYGVQD (reference sequence). The CDR3 DNA is TGCGCCAGCAGTCCACCCTCCCCGGGACAGACCTACGAGCAGTACTTC. It encodes CASSPPSPGQTYEQYF.

A remark on this clone: The sample contains more than one DNA sequence encoding this CDR3. The J gene is TRBJ2-7, the V gene TRBV11-2; D is uncertain. There are 14 residues in the CDR3. Looked up from germline, CDR1 is SGHAT and CDR2 is FQNNGV. Trimming shortened V by 5 bases and J by 2 bases, and 13 bases separated the two germline ends. The CDR3 nucleotides read TGTGCCAGCAGCGAAAAGGCCACTCCCTACGAGCAGTACTTC. It is translated as CASSEKATPYEQYF.

The chain combines TRBV28 with TRBJ2-2, with no clear D. The CDR3 runs 16 residues. The germline V gene encodes CDR1 MDHEN and CDR2 SYDVKM. V lost 4 bases and J lost 1, with 13 bases in between. CDR3 nucleotides: TGTGCCAGCAGTTCCCCCGACCTCCAGAACACCGGGGAGCTGTTTTTT. Translating it yields CASSSPDLQNTGELFF. The variable domain in full, with the rest retrieved from reference TRBV28 and TRBJ2-2, is DVKVTQSSRYLVKRTGEKVFLECVQDMDHENMFWYRQDPGLGLRLIYFSYDVKMKEKGDIPEGYSVSREKKERFSLILESASTNQTSMYLCASSSPDLQNTGELFFGEGSRLTVL.

The rearrangement links TRBV6-4 to TRBJ2-3; D uncertain. The CDR3 is 14 amino acids. Trimming pared 4 bases from V and 4 bases from J, leaving 12 bases between. Per the germline V gene, CDR1 is MRHNA and CDR2 is SNTAGT. CDR3 DNA: TGTGCCAGCAGTGGAGGCCAGACCTCAGATACGCAGTATTTT. It yields the protein CASSGGQTSDTQYF.

The rearrangement uses TRBV28 and TRBJ2-3; D is unresolved. Trimming left V 6 bases short and J 2 bases short, with 15 bases between. CDR3 length: 15 residues. Germline lookup yields CDR1 MDHEN and CDR2 SYDVKM. The CDR3 DNA is TGTGCCAGCAGCCCTCCGTCAAAACTCACAGATACGCAGTATTTT. It yields the protein CASSPPSKLTDTQYF.